This is a list of T cell receptor beta chains from one sample in a study of blood T cell dynamics during melanoma immunotherapy. Data came from immunoSEQ multiplex PCR; TCRdb stores just in-frame clones and leaves some out. This sample has roughly 7,000 clones, with around 84% found just once. The starting material was blood, obtained from a patient treated with checkpoint blockade. Receptors originate from a human donor with melanoma. Some clones in this sample may be carry-over from other donors' samples. Each CDR3 is given with its conserved first and last residue. D genes are given only for firm matches. For some rows the clone size is stated as once, few or many, or as a class when expanded; others skip it.

.	TRBJ2-5	TRBV6-1	.	TGTGCCAGCAGTGAAGGAAGGGTTCCAGAGACCCAGTACTTC	CASSEGRVPETQYF
.	TRBJ1-5	TRBV28	TRBD1	TGTGCCAGCAGTTCCCATCTGGACAGGGCCTACAATCAGCCCCAGCATTTT	CASSSHLDRAYNQPQHF
.	TRBJ1-1	TRBV7-9	.	TGTGCCAGCAACCCAAGTGGGGGCGCGGGTACTGAAGCTTTCTTT	CASNPSGGAGTEAFF
few	TRBJ1-6	TRBV7-8	TRBD1	TGTGCCAGCAGCTTAGTTTGGGACAGAAATAATTCACCCCTCCACTTT	CASSLVWDRNNSPLHF
.	TRBJ2-3	TRBV11-3	.	TGTGCCAGCAGCTTAAACGGAGGGGGTACGCAGTATTTT	CASSLNGGGTQYF
.	TRBJ2-1	TRBV11-2	TRBD1	TGTGCCAGCAGCAACTCGGGACAGGCGTACAATGAGCAGTTCTTC	CASSNSGQAYNEQFF
.	TRBJ1-1	TRBV5-1	TRBD1	TGCGCCAGCAGCTTACTTTCAGGGGGTGAAGCTTTCTTT	CASSLLSGGEAFF
few	TRBJ1-5	TRBV7-8	.	TGTGCCAGCAGAGCCGGGGGAGGACAGCCCCAGCATTTT	CASRAGGGQPQHF
few	TRBJ2-3	TRBV11-2	.	TGTGCCAGCCTTAACCCTTTCGCGCCCATTAGCAGAGATACGCAGTATTTT	CASLNPFAPISRDTQYF
.	TRBJ1-1	TRBV6-1	.	TGTGCCAGCAAAGCAGGGAGAACCCTGAACACTGAAGCTTTCTTT	CASKAGRTLNTEAFF
.	TRBJ2-3	TRBV19	.	TGTGCCAGTAGGGCCAGACTAAACACAGATACGCAGTATTTT	CASRARLNTDTQYF
.	TRBJ2-1	TRBV11-3	.	TGTGCCAGCAGCTTGGGTGGGGCGGTTCTTGAGCAGTTCTTC	CASSLGGAVLEQFF
.	TRBJ1-5	TRBV27	.	TGTGCCAGCAGTCTCGCGGGGTTGGACAATCAGCCCCAGCATTTT	CASSLAGLDNQPQHF
medium-sized	TRBJ1-4	TRBV4-3	.	TGCGCCAGCAGCCAATGGGGATGGGAGGACACAACTAATGAAAAACTGTTTTTT	CASSQWGWEDTTNEKLFF
once	TRBJ2-7	TRBV28	.	TGTGCCAGCAGTCCCCGAGGGAAAGGCCTGTCCTACGAGCAGTACTTC	CASSPRGKGLSYEQYF